This T cell receptor beta chain stems from a study of blood T cell repertoires in COVID-19. As for the study in general: Some COVID-19 samples were acute and others convalescent; all came from the United States, Italy and Spain. The cDNA or gDNA used as material had been derived from T cells, B-cell-depleted T cells, or PBMCs.

Study processing details: Amplification of reference gene primers provided the estimated nucleated cell counts. Some clones are missing from TCRdb's copy, which holds only in-frame ones; the method was immunoSEQ multiplex PCR. V and J calls and clone size are copied from that table; D and trimming were computed from the DNA. The data hold approximately 98,000 clones, with about two thirds observed a single time. The CDR3 consists of 15 residues. The ends lost 4 bases at V and 1 base at J; junction bases unmatched: 6. Germline V gene data show CDR1 as SGHDT and CDR2 as YYEEEE. The sequenced sample consisted of peripheral blood. The TCR was taken from a woman aged 40 to 49 with acute or convalescent COVID-19. The gene calls are TRBV5-6 and TRBJ2-5; 8 bases fit TRBD1. The CDR3 sequence: CASSPIDRGQETQYF. The DNA for the CDR3 is TGTGCCAGCAGCCCAATAGACAGGGGCCAAGAGACCCAGTACTTC.